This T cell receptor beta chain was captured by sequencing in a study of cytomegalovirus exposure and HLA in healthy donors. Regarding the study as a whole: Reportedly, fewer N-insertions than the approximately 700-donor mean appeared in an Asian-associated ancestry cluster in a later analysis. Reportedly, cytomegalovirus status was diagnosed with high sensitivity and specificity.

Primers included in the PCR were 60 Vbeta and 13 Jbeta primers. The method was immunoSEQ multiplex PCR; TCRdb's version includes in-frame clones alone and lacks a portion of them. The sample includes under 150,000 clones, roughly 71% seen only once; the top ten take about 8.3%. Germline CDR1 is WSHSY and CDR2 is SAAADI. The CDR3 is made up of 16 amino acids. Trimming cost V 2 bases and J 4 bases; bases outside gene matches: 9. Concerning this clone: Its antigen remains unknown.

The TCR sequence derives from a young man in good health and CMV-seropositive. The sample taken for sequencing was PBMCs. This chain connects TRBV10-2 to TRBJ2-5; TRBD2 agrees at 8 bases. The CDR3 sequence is CASSEGRGGSTETQYF. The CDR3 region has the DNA TGCGCCAGCAGTGAGGGTCGGGGGGGCTCCACAGAGACCCAGTACTTC.